Shown below are 16 T cell receptor beta chains from a single sample sequenced in a study of CD8 T cells in ankylosing spondylitis. Overall study results and limits: A motif of roughly eight highly homologous TCR beta variants was seen as apparently characteristic of ankylosing spondylitis blood.

These receptors' antigens are unknown. Using its own MiXCR run on the 5' RACE reads, TCRdb lists one record per CDR3 protein. In the table there are hundreds of thousands of distinct CDR3 sequences, roughly 12% of which are singletons. The sample taken for sequencing was blood, either unsorted or a sorted T cell fraction (not recorded which). These receptor sequences come from a male donor with ankylosing spondylitis.

This clonotype was recorded a few times. The chain uses TRBV6-6 and TRBJ1-3; D unresolved. Germline V CDR1 and CDR2: MNHNY, SVGAGI (reference sequence). CDR3 length: 12 amino acids. Trimming shortened V by 6 bases and J by 4 bases, and 7 bases separated the two germline ends. CDR3 amino acids: CASSAMGNTIYF. The CDR3 bases are TGTGCCAGCAGCGCCATGGGAAACACCATATATTTT.

At least ten counts were recorded for this clonotype. This sequence joins TRBV15 and TRBJ2-2; no definite D call. The germline CDR1 and CDR2 sequences are LNHNV and YYDKDF (reference sequence). The CDR3 has 14 amino acids. Trimming stripped 7 bases from V and 4 bases from J, with 13 bases between. CDR3: CATKSEQTTGELFF. The CDR3 region has the DNA TGTGCCACCAAGTCAGAGCAGACCACCGGGGAGCTGTTTTTT.

This clonotype was detected a few times. J is TRBJ1-6 and V is TRBV5-1; 8 nucleotides align to TRBD1. The CDR3 is made up of 15 amino acids. Germline V gives CDR1 SGHRS, CDR2 YFSETQ. Trimming cost V 4 bases and J 8 bases; bases outside gene matches: 8. The CDR3 DNA sequence: TGCGCCAGCAGCCCGGGACAGGCCTTAGATTCACCCCTCCACTTT. Protein sequence: CASSPGQALDSPLHF.

This clonotype has more than one count but fewer than ten. The rearrangement uses TRBV20-1 and TRBJ2-7; 8 nucleotides line up with TRBD2. Trimming removed 5 bases from V and 6 bases from J; junction bases left unmatched: 15. This CDR3 spans 15 amino acids. CDR1 is DFQATT, CDR2 SNEGSKA, per germline (reference sequence). The CDR3 sequence: CSAERYGRAFSEQYF. CDR3 sequence (DNA): TGCAGTGCTGAGCGGTACGGGAGGGCGTTTTCCGAGCAGTACTTC.

The V call is TRBV20-1, the J call TRBJ2-1; possibly TRBD1 for D (6 bases). Germline CDR1 is DFQATT and CDR2 is SNEGSKA (reference sequence). V lost 6 bases, J lost 4 bases, and 10 bases lay in between. There are 12 residues in the CDR3. The CDR3 spells CSALDRYNEQFF. The CDR3 region has the DNA TGCAGTGCGCTTGACAGGTACAATGAGCAGTTCTTC.

This clonotype was seen more than once but under ten times. The chain couples TRBV20-1 to TRBJ2-7, with 9 bases identical to TRBD1. Trimming took 6 bases from V and 5 from J; bases not matched to a gene: 11. Germline CDR1 is DFQATT and CDR2 is SNEGSKA (reference sequence). The CDR3 runs to 14 residues. CDR3 sequence reads: CSAKGDRVIDEQYF. The CDR3 nucleotides are TGCAGTGCGAAGGGGGACAGGGTAATCGACGAGCAGTACTTC.

The chain joins TRBV18 to TRBJ2-5, with TRBD2 identical over 10 bases. The germline V gene encodes CDR1 KGHSH and CDR2 LQKENI. This CDR3 has 15 residues. V trimming: 6 bases; J trimming: 5 bases; junction bases outside the gene matches: 9. The CDR3 region has the DNA TGTGCCAGCTCGCGAACTAGCGGGGCGGACGAGACCCAGTACTTC. Translating gives CASSRTSGADETQYF.

This clonotype has more than one count but fewer than ten. J is TRBJ2-5 and V is TRBV5-1, with 7 nucleotides matching TRBD1. V was clipped by 4 bases and J by 3 bases; unmatched bases: 12. This CDR3 has 16 residues. Looked up from germline, CDR1 is SGHRS and CDR2 is YFSETQ. CDR3 sequence: CASSRGTAQSEETQYF. The CDR3 DNA is TGCGCCAGCAGCAGGGGGACAGCTCAGTCCGAAGAGACCCAGTACTTC.

This clonotype showed up just once. This rearrangement joins TRBV20-1 to TRBJ2-2, with 11 positions matching TRBD2. This CDR3 has 15 amino acids. Germline V CDR1 and CDR2: DFQATT, SNEGSKA (reference sequence). V shed 5 bases, J shed 5 bases, and the junction held 7 bases outside the gene matches. The CDR3 sequence is CSADRLAGPTGELFF. Here the CDR3 DNA reads TGCAGTGCTGATAGACTAGCGGGACCGACCGGGGAGCTGTTTTTT.

As regards this clonotype: A junction end diverges from the germline sequence, so it may reflect a read error. The rearrangement joins TRBV6-2 or TRBV6-3 to TRBJ1-1, with a weak D call TRBD1 (6 bases). In germline, CDR1 is MNHEY, CDR2 SVGEGT. The CDR3 runs 14 residues. The CDR3, as DNA: TGTGCCAGCAGATACTTGGGGGGGCTTGGTGAAGCTTTCTTT. It specifies CASRYLGGLGEAFF.

This clonotype was counted between two and nine times. The chain recombines TRBV7-8 with TRBJ2-1; 7 bases fit TRBD2. Losses at the gene ends were 5 bases for V and 7 bases for J; bases not matched to a gene: 8. Germline CDR1 SGHVS, CDR2 FQNEAQ. The CDR3 contains 14 residues. As DNA, the CDR3 is TGTGCCAGCAGCCCCCCCGGGAGGCGGAATGAGCAGTTCTTC. Protein sequence: CASSPPGRRNEQFF.

The V call is TRBV28, the J call TRBJ2-1, with a possible D match to TRBD1 (6 bases). Deletions cut 6 bases from V and 6 bases from J, with 18 bases between. CDR1 and CDR2 (germline): MDHEN, SYDVKM. This CDR3 is 15 amino acids long. CDR3 protein: CASSPGGLRSNEQFF. The CDR3 nucleotides read TGTGCCAGCAGCCCTGGGGGCCTAAGATCCAATGAGCAGTTCTTC.

In its sample, this clonotype was seen a few times. J is TRBJ1-2 and V is TRBV20-1; D remains ambiguous. Per germline, CDR1 DFQATT and CDR2 SNEGSKA (reference sequence). V lost 4 bases, J lost 0 bases, and 6 bases lay in between. The CDR3 covers 12 residues. CDR3 in DNA: TGCAGTGCTACCGAGTCTAACTATGGCTACACCTTC. It encodes CSATESNYGYTF.

A few counts support this clonotype. This chain connects TRBV4-1 to TRBJ2-5; D is possibly TRBD1 (7 bases). The germline CDR1 and CDR2 sequences are MGHRA and YSYEKL. Between the trimmed V and J ends, which lost 1 base and 2 bases, there was a span of 11 bases. The CDR3 has 15 residues. The CDR3 is CASSQAAGGQETQYF. Here the CDR3 DNA reads TGCGCCAGCAGCCAAGCGGCAGGGGGGCAAGAGACCCAGTACTTC.

This clonotype has only a few counts. This chain's CDR3 is CASSPGWNTIYF. The CDR3 region has the DNA TGTGCCAGCAGCCCCGGATGGAACACCATATATTTT. The chain recombines TRBV7-2 with TRBJ1-3, with D hard to call. Germline CDR1 SGHTA, CDR2 FQGNSA. V lost 5 bases and J 7 bases, leaving 9 bases between the germline ends. CDR3 length: 12 residues.

This clonotype was seen many times. The rearrangement joins TRBV6-1 to TRBJ2-3; D is perhaps TRBD2 (6 bases). The CDR3 totals 16 residues. Between the trimmed V and J ends, which lost 5 bases and 2 bases, there was a span of 17 bases. CDR1 is MNHNS, CDR2 SASEGT, per germline. As DNA, the CDR3 is TGTGCCAGCAGTCGACGCCGGGACTCCCTCACAGATACGCAGTATTTT. It translates to CASSRRRDSLTDTQYF.